Following are 25 T cell receptor beta chains from one sample sequenced in a study of cytomegalovirus exposure and HLA in healthy donors. 60 Vbeta and 13 Jbeta primers were used in PCR. Measured with immunoSEQ multiplex PCR; TCRdb has only the in-frame clones, and not every one. The sample records nearly 200,000 clones, approximately 78% being singletons. Sequenced material: PBMCs. Source of these receptors: a woman aged 50 to 60 in good health and CMV-seropositive.

The sample holds one count of this clone. J is TRBJ1-1 and V is TRBV28; 9 nucleotides align to TRBD1. The CDR3 loop spans 15 amino acids. Germline CDR1 reads MDHEN; CDR2 reads SYDVKM. V lost 2 bases, J lost 4 bases, and 5 bases stayed unmatched. CDR3 in amino acids: CASSLRTGGGTEAFF. The CDR3 DNA reads TGTGCCAGCAGTTTACGCACAGGGGGCGGCACTGAAGCTTTCTTT.

This clone has just a few counts. The genes are TRBV11-2 and TRBJ2-7; perhaps TRBD2 as D (5 bases). There are 13 residues in the CDR3. Trimming removed 6 bases from V and 4 bases from J, with 13 bases in between. CDR1 is SGHAT, CDR2 FQNNGV, per germline. CDR3 sequence (DNA): TGTGCCAGCAGTACTAGGCCCTCTTACGAGCAGTACTTC. It codes for CASSTRPSYEQYF.

The sample holds a few counts of this clone. V is TRBV29-1 and J is TRBJ2-2; D gene unclear. V was clipped by 4 bases and J by 4 bases, with 13 bases between them. There are 14 residues in the CDR3. From germline, CDR1 is SQVTM and CDR2 ANQGSEA. CDR3 in amino acids: CSVATSVLTGELFF. CDR3 coding DNA: TGCAGCGTTGCCACGTCCGTACTCACCGGGGAGCTGTTTTTT.

The V and J genes are TRBV7-2 and TRBJ2-1, with unresolved D. Germline-derived CDR1 and CDR2 are SGHTA and FQGNSA. The CDR3 totals 12 residues. Trimming took off 5 bases at V and 9 bases at J, with 11 bases between the two ends. The CDR3 is CASSPYSGEQFF. DNA of the CDR3: TGTGCCAGCAGCCCCTATTCAGGTGAGCAGTTCTTC.

The gene calls are TRBV28 and TRBJ1-6; D ambiguous. With 6 bases removed from V and 0 bases from J, the gap between germline ends came to 18 bases. Germline lookup yields CDR1 MDHEN and CDR2 SYDVKM. The CDR3 totals 18 residues. CDR3 region: CASSKTPGSSSYNSPLHF. DNA for the CDR3: TGTGCCAGCAGCAAAACGCCCGGTTCCTCCTCCTATAATTCACCCCTCCACTTT.

This sequence joins TRBV28 and TRBJ2-7; TRBD2 is a possible D gene (5 bases). The germline V and J ends were trimmed by 4 bases and 3 bases, with 13 bases remaining between them. This CDR3 has 14 residues. The V gene's germline CDR1 is MDHEN and CDR2 SYDVKM. The CDR3, as DNA: TGTGCCAGCAGTTCCGGGATTAGCAGCTACGAGCAGTACTTC. Its protein product is CASSSGISSYEQYF.

This clone was found a few times. This rearrangement joins TRBV11-2 to TRBJ2-7; D is perhaps TRBD2 (6 bases). The V gene lost 0 bases and the J gene lost 2 bases, with 8 bases spanning the gap. This CDR3 is 14 amino acids long. CDR1 is SGHAT, CDR2 FQNNGV, per germline. The DNA for the CDR3 is TGTGCCAGCAGCTTAGAGGCGGGACCCTACGAGCAGTACTTC. This codes for CASSLEAGPYEQYF.

J is TRBJ1-1 and V is TRBV4-3, with D perhaps TRBD1 (6 bases). The CDR3 totals 13 residues. Trimming left V 5 bases short and J 1 base short, with 8 bases between. Germline loops: CDR1 LGHNA, CDR2 YSLEER. CDR3 bases: TGCGCCAGCAGCGAGGGGGAGAACACTGAAGCTTTCTTT. Protein sequence: CASSEGENTEAFF.

The chain joins TRBV5-1 to TRBJ1-1; 7 nucleotides match TRBD1. Germline V lookup: CDR1 SGHRS, CDR2 YFSETQ. Trimming cost V 0 bases and J 4 bases; bases outside gene matches: 3. This CDR3 has 14 amino acids. This CDR3 is CASSLVAGGTEAFF. The CDR3 nucleotides read TGCGCCAGCAGCTTGGTAGCAGGGGGCACTGAAGCTTTCTTT.

This rearrangement joins TRBV5-4 to TRBJ2-7, with 13 positions matching TRBD2. The trim removed 5 bases at V and 7 bases at J, leaving 3 bases unmatched. From germline, CDR1 is SGHNT and CDR2 YYREEE (reference sequence). This CDR3 has 13 amino acids. CDR3 DNA: TGTGCCAGCAGACTAGCGGGAGGGGCGGAGCAGTACTTC. Residues: CASRLAGGAEQYF.

The rearrangement uses TRBV7-2 and TRBJ1-1, with D unresolved. Germline lookup yields CDR1 SGHTA and CDR2 FQGNSA. This CDR3 contains 16 residues. V was trimmed by 2 bases and J by 1 base, leaving 14 bases between them. In DNA, the CDR3 is TGTGCCAGCAGCTTAATGGCCTTTCGCACGAACACTGAAGCTTTCTTT. It codes for CASSLMAFRTNTEAFF. The full variable domain, completed using reference TRBV7-2 and TRBJ1-1, is GAGVSQSPSNKVTEKGKDVELRCDPISGHTALYWYRQSLGQGLEFLIYFQGNSAPDKSGLPSDRFSAERTGGSVSTLTIQRTQQEDSAVYLCASSLMAFRTNTEAFFGQGTRLTVV.

This chain joins TRBV7-9 and TRBJ2-2; possible D gene TRBD1, 5 bases. The V gene lost 3 bases and the J gene lost 4 bases, with 9 bases spanning the gap. Germline V gene data show CDR1 as SEHNR and CDR2 as FQNEAQ (reference sequence). The CDR3 runs to 14 residues. The CDR3 spells CASSFLRVTGELFF. The CDR3 coding sequence is TGTGCCAGCAGCTTCCTCAGGGTCACCGGGGAGCTGTTTTTT.

The chain carries TRBV28 and TRBJ2-7, with a tentative D call TRBD2 (6 bases). CDR1 is MDHEN and CDR2 is SYDVKM in the germline V gene. V was pared by 5 bases and J by 3 bases, with 14 bases between. The CDR3 contains 14 residues. The CDR3 spells CASSTPGRYYEQYF. CDR3 DNA sequence: TGTGCCAGCAGTACACCCGGGAGATACTACGAGCAGTACTTC.

This chain links TRBV4-1 with TRBJ2-1; 12 bases are a match to TRBD2. CDR3 length: 15 residues. CDR1 and CDR2 (germline): MGHRA, YSYEKL. The J segment lost 12 bases and the V segment lost 4 bases, leaving 10 bases of the junction unmatched. Written as DNA, the CDR3 is TGCGCCAGCAGCCTCTTTCCTAGCGGGGGGGCTTCGCAGTTCTTC. Translating gives CASSLFPSGGASQFF.

V and J are TRBV4-1 and TRBJ2-3, with 9 bases fitting TRBD2. The V gene's germline CDR1 is MGHRA and CDR2 YSYEKL. Germline trimming cut 4 bases from V and 2 bases from J; bases unmatched to any gene: 7. This CDR3 is built from 16 residues. The CDR3 DNA is TGCGCCAGCAGCCTAAGGACTAGCGAGACCACAGATACGCAGTATTTT. Protein sequence: CASSLRTSETTDTQYF.

The chain carries TRBV19 and TRBJ2-1; 10 bases align to TRBD2. This CDR3 comprises 14 residues. V lost 7 bases to trimming and J lost 4 bases; unmatched junction nucleotides: 4. Germline V CDR1 and CDR2: LNHDA, SQIVND (reference sequence). CDR3 sequence: CASMGLAPYNEQFF. Here the CDR3 DNA reads TGTGCCAGTATGGGACTAGCGCCTTACAATGAGCAGTTCTTC.

This clone was counted only a few times. Germline is not matched at one junction end, which may reflect a read error. The chain has TRBV7-9 and TRBJ1-3; no reliable D call. The CDR3 is made up of 14 amino acids. The germline V gene encodes CDR1 SEHNR and CDR2 FQNEAQ (reference sequence). CDR3 loop: CSSSLSSSGNTIYF. The CDR3 region has the DNA TGTTCCAGCAGCTTGTCGAGCTCTGGAAACACCATATATTTT.

V gene TRBV6-1 combines with J gene TRBJ2-2; D perhaps matches TRBD2 (5 bases). V was shortened by 5 bases and J by 5 bases, with 12 bases between the two germline ends. The CDR3 has 14 amino acids. Germline V gene lookup returns CDR1 MNHNS and CDR2 SASEGT. Written as DNA, the CDR3 is TGTGCCAGCAGTCAACAGCGGACTACCGGGGAGCTGTTTTTT. Translated, it gives CASSQQRTTGELFF.

This chain joins TRBV30 and TRBJ2-7, with 10 bases aligning to TRBD1. Germline V gene sequence: CDR1 GTSNPN, CDR2 SVGIG (reference sequence). The CDR3 covers 14 residues. Losses at the gene ends were 2 bases for V and 6 bases for J; bases not matched to a gene: 7. The CDR3 region is CAWSLGDRGREQYF. The CDR3 DNA follows: TGTGCCTGGAGTCTCGGGGACAGGGGTCGCGAGCAGTACTTC.

This clone was found a few times. The V call is TRBV5-8, the J call TRBJ2-1, with 9 bases that match TRBD1. CDR1 is SGHTS and CDR2 is YDEGEE in the germline V gene. Trimming took 0 bases from V and 3 from J; bases not matched to a gene: 1. The CDR3 consists of 15 residues. The CDR3 region has the DNA TGTGCCAGCAGCTTGGGGACAGGGGTCTACAATGAGCAGTTCTTC. Protein product: CASSLGTGVYNEQFF. Full variable domain (rest looked up from reference TRBV5-8 and TRBJ2-1): EAGVTQSPTHLIKTRGQQATLRCSPISGHTSVYWYQQALGLGLQFLLWYDEGEERNRGNFPPRFSGRQFPNYSSELNVNALELEDSALYLCASSLGTGVYNEQFFGPGTRLTVL.

The chain employs TRBV5-6 and TRBJ2-7, with 10 nucleotides matching TRBD1. Per the germline V gene, CDR1 is SGHDT and CDR2 is YYEEEE. J gave up 6 bases and V 1 base, and 7 bases lay outside the gene matches. This CDR3 region has 15 residues. The CDR3 nucleotides read TGTGCCAGCAGCTTGCCGGGACAGGGGAGAGGCGAGCAGTACTTC. Its protein is CASSLPGQGRGEQYF.

V gene TRBV4-3 combines with J gene TRBJ2-2; D not certain. The CDR3 totals 15 residues. Germline CDR1 is LGHNA and CDR2 is YSLEER. Deletions cut 6 bases from V and 6 bases from J, with 17 bases between. Here the CDR3 DNA reads TGCGCCAGCAGTCTTTCCGGCGAGGTTTCCGGGGAGCTGTTTTTT. This sequence encodes CASSLSGEVSGELFF.

This clone was observed a single time. The J gene is TRBJ2-2, the V gene TRBV7-9; a weak D match, TRBD1 (5 bases). The V gene's germline CDR1 is SEHNR and CDR2 FQNEAQ (reference sequence). V lost 8 bases to trimming and J lost 7 bases, with 11 bases between them. This CDR3 comprises 12 residues. The CDR3 is CASEAQGGELFF. In DNA form, the CDR3 reads TGTGCCAGCGAGGCCCAGGGCGGGGAGCTGTTTTTT.

This clone was detected only once. The V gene is TRBV5-1, the J gene TRBJ1-2; 8 bases align to TRBD1. The ends lost 4 bases at V and 8 bases at J; junction bases unmatched: 13. The germline V gene encodes CDR1 SGHRS and CDR2 YFSETQ. The CDR3 spans 15 residues. The CDR3 region is CASSTLGQGQVGYTF. CDR3 nucleotide sequence: TGCGCCAGCAGCACTCTCGGACAGGGCCAGGTCGGCTACACCTTC.

V usage is TRBV6-5 and J usage is TRBJ2-2, with no clear D. The V end was cut by 1 base, the J end by 5 bases, with 11 bases between. Germline CDR1 and CDR2: MNHEY and SVGAGI. The CDR3 contains 15 residues. CDR3 region: CASSYLAVGTGELFF. CDR3 DNA: TGTGCCAGCAGTTACTTGGCGGTTGGAACCGGGGAGCTGTTTTTT.